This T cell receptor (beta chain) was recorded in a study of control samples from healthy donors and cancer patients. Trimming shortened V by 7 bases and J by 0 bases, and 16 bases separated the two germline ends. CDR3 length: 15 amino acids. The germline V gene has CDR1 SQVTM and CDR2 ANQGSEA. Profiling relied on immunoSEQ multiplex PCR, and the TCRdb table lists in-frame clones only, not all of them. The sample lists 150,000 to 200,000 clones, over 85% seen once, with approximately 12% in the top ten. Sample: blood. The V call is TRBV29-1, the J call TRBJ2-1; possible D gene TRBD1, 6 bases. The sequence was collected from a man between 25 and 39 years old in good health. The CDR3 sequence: CSALQGRSSYNEQFF. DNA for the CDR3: TGCAGCGCCTTACAGGGAAGGAGCTCCTACAATGAGCAGTTCTTC.